This T cell receptor beta chain appears in the sequencing data of a study of Graves' ophthalmopathy and Graves' hyperthyroidism. V lost 2 bases and J lost 7, with 21 bases in between. Germline values: CDR1 DFQATT, CDR2 SNEGSKA (reference sequence). The CDR3 runs 15 residues. This clonotype was observed a handful of times. CDR3 regions of TCR beta were amplified from RNA transcripts. The first-round RT-PCR employed HTBI primers together with the Qiagen OneStep RT-PCR kit. A multiplex PCR was then performed as the second round. TCRdb reprocessed the multiplex PCR reads via MiXCR and lists one record per CDR3 protein. In the table there are some 750,000 distinct CDR3 sequences, roughly 41% of which are singletons.

V is TRBV20-1 and J is TRBJ2-7; D might be TRBD2 (5 bases). The sequenced material came from peripheral blood. This TCR was sampled from an adult man with Graves' ophthalmopathy. CDR3 residues: CSARSGSNTWEEQYF. The CDR3 nucleotides read TGCAGTGCTAGAAGTGGGTCTAATACGTGGGAGGAGCAGTACTTC.